Shown below are 23 T cell receptor beta chains from a single sample sequenced in a study of T cell responses to AZD1222 COVID-19 vaccine. Data came from immunoSEQ multiplex PCR; TCRdb stores just in-frame clones and leaves some out. The sample carries under 170,000 clones, 94% recorded once. The source was peripheral blood, collected on day 0 of AZD1222 vaccination. The origin of the receptors is an adult in good health.

The chain links TRBV9 to TRBJ2-1; 7 nucleotides align to TRBD2. V gave up 4 bases and J gave up 5 bases; unmatched junction bases: 6. Germline V gene lookup returns CDR1 SGDLS and CDR2 YYNGEE. The CDR3 contains 14 residues. The chain's CDR3 is CASSPGTIHNEQFF. The CDR3 DNA sequence: TGTGCCAGCAGCCCCGGGACTATTCACAATGAGCAGTTCTTC.

This clone has a single count. V usage is TRBV7-8 and J usage is TRBJ2-7; D is uncertain. Germline CDR1 and CDR2: SGHVS and FQNEAQ. The CDR3 totals 13 residues. The germline V and J ends were trimmed by 5 bases and 2 bases, with 10 bases remaining between them. The CDR3 nucleotides read TGTGCCAGCAGCAGGGTTGAGACCTACGAGCAGTACGTC. Its translation: CASSRVETYEQYV.

In this sample, this clone turned up once. V is TRBV6-2 or TRBV6-3 and J is TRBJ2-1, with 8 bases fitting TRBD2. Germline lookup yields CDR1 MNHEY and CDR2 SVGEGT. V lost 5 bases to trimming and J lost 7 bases; unmatched junction nucleotides: 4. The CDR3 sequence is 13 residues long. The CDR3 DNA sequence: TGTGCCAGCAGTCAGCGGGAGTCGAATGAGCAGTTCTTC. This sequence encodes CASSQRESNEQFF.

This chain connects TRBV19 to TRBJ2-3, with 10 bases matching TRBD1. Per the germline V gene, CDR1 is LNHDA and CDR2 is SQIVND (reference sequence). This CDR3 has 15 amino acids. With 5 bases clipped from V and 5 bases from J, the junction kept 7 bases outside the gene matches. CDR3 in DNA: TGTGCCAGTAGTCTTGGGACAGGGGAACAAGATACGCAGTATTTT. This sequence encodes CASSLGTGEQDTQYF. Full variable domain (remainder filled in from reference TRBV19 and TRBJ2-3): DGGITQSPKYLFRKEGQNVTLSCEQNLNHDAMYWYRQDPGQGLRLIYYSQIVNDFQKGDIAEGYSVSREKKESFPLTVTSAQKNPTAFYLCASSLGTGEQDTQYFGPGTRLTVL.

The chain recombines TRBV7-2 with TRBJ2-1, with D unclear. The CDR3 is 14 amino acids. V was clipped by 5 bases and J by 10 bases, with 18 bases between them. Germline CDR1 reads SGHTA; CDR2 reads FQGNSA. The CDR3 DNA sequence: TGTGCCAGCAGCCCCGAACGGCTTGGGAAGGAGCAGTTCTTC. Translated: CASSPERLGKEQFF.

V gene TRBV6-5 combines with J gene TRBJ1-2; TRBD1 agrees at 8 bases. The CDR3 consists of 15 residues. Germline-derived CDR1 and CDR2 are MNHEY and SVGAGI. Trimming cost V 6 bases and J 6 bases; bases outside gene matches: 12. The CDR3, as DNA: TGTGCCAGCAGGGTAGACGTTTGGACAGGGAATGGCTACACCTTC. As protein: CASRVDVWTGNGYTF.

The rearrangement links TRBV5-1 to TRBJ1-3; TRBD1 might be the D (5 bases). The CDR3 is made up of 14 amino acids. Trimming pared 2 bases from V and 4 bases from J, leaving 10 bases between. CDR1 SGHRS and CDR2 YFSETQ come from the germline V gene. DNA of the CDR3: TGCGCCAGCAGCTTAGCAGGGCCGGGAAACACCATATATTTT. Its translation: CASSLAGPGNTIYF.

V is TRBV10-3 and J is TRBJ1-4; perhaps TRBD1 as D (6 bases). The CDR3 contains 16 residues. V shed 3 bases and J shed 4 bases, with 15 bases lying between them. Germline-derived CDR1 and CDR2 are ENHRY and SYGVKD. In DNA, the CDR3 is TGTGCCATCAGTGAAGGCAGGGGAGTTGTTAATGAAAAACTGTTTTTT. As protein: CAISEGRGVVNEKLFF.

The chain uses TRBV24-1 and TRBJ2-4; D is perhaps TRBD2 (6 bases). V dropped 3 bases and J dropped 8 bases, with 16 bases sitting between them. Germline CDR1 reads KGHDR; CDR2 reads SFDVKD. CDR3 length: 15 residues. The CDR3 region is CATSDPRGGVDIQYF. CDR3 coding DNA: TGTGCCACCAGTGATCCCAGAGGAGGGGTAGACATTCAGTACTTC.

This CDR3 reads CASSASGRTNTGELFF. The CDR3 bases are TGTGCCAGCAGCGCTAGCGGGAGGACTAACACCGGGGAGCTGTTTTTT. The chain combines TRBV11-2 with TRBJ2-2, with TRBD2 identical over 11 bases. Trimming removed 5 bases from V and 2 bases from J; junction bases left unmatched: 4. There are 16 residues in the CDR3. The germline V gene has CDR1 SGHAT and CDR2 FQNNGV.

The chain couples TRBV29-1 to TRBJ1-2; D is ambiguous. The length of the CDR3 is 14 residues. V was pared by 0 bases and J by 0 bases, with 8 bases between. Germline CDR1 SQVTM, CDR2 ANQGSEA. The CDR3 reads CSVEDLPPNYGYTF. For the CDR3, the DNA is TGCAGCGTTGAAGACCTGCCCCCTAACTATGGCTACACCTTC. The full variable domain, its missing parts supplied by reference TRBV29-1 and TRBJ1-2, is SAVISQKPSRDICQRGTSLTIQCQVDSQVTMMFWYRQQPGQSLTLIATANQGSEATYESGFVIDKFPISRPNLTFSTLTVSNMSPEDSSIYLCSVEDLPPNYGYTFGSGTRLTVV.

V usage is TRBV28 and J usage is TRBJ1-4; no definite D call. Trimming removed 1 base at V and 8 bases at J, with 11 bases between. Germline V lookup: CDR1 MDHEN, CDR2 SYDVKM. The CDR3 runs to 14 residues. The CDR3 nucleotides read TGTGCCAGCAGTTTATTGGTGGGAGGGGAAAAACTGTTTTTT. This gives the protein CASSLLVGGEKLFF.

The chain couples TRBV7-2 to TRBJ1-5, with D perhaps matching TRBD1 (6 bases). Trimming took 1 base from V and 3 from J, leaving 13 bases between them. CDR1 is SGHTA, CDR2 FQGNSA, per germline. The CDR3 sequence is 16 residues long. Written as DNA, the CDR3 is TGTGCCAGCAGCTTAGTGAGTGGGGGGGCCAATCAGCCCCAGCATTTT. It encodes CASSLVSGGANQPQHF.

The chain links TRBV15 to TRBJ2-5; 7 bases align to TRBD1. Trimming at V came to 3 bases and at J to 2 bases, leaving 3 bases not matched to a gene. Germline values: CDR1 LNHNV, CDR2 YYDKDF (reference sequence). This CDR3 has 14 amino acids. This CDR3 reads CATSSRQGQETQYF. The CDR3 bases are TGTGCCACCAGCAGCCGACAGGGACAAGAGACCCAGTACTTC.

The V gene is TRBV9, the J gene TRBJ2-5; TRBD1 might be the D (5 bases). Germline V gene data show CDR1 as SGDLS and CDR2 as YYNGEE. The CDR3 consists of 14 residues. V was shortened by 0 bases and J by 5 bases, with 11 bases between the two germline ends. The CDR3 reads CASSVGTYLETQYF. CDR3 DNA sequence: TGTGCCAGCAGCGTAGGGACATACTTGGAGACCCAGTACTTC.

V gene TRBV7-8 combines with J gene TRBJ1-5; TRBD1 is a possible D gene (6 bases). The V and J ends lost 4 bases and 4 bases respectively, with 11 bases between them. Germline V lookup: CDR1 SGHVS, CDR2 FQNEAQ. The CDR3 length is 14 residues. CDR3 sequence: CASSSKRGNQPQHF. CDR3 sequence (DNA): TGTGCCAGCAGCTCGAAGAGGGGGAATCAGCCCCAGCATTTT.

This clone turned up a few times. V gene TRBV4-2 combines with J gene TRBJ1-1; TRBD1 might be the D (5 bases). V was pared by 7 bases and J by 6 bases, with 24 bases between. The CDR3 is 16 amino acids. Germline lookup yields CDR1 LGHNA and CDR2 YNFKEQ. CDR3 residues: CASKGPMLAGRAEAFF. CDR3 DNA sequence: TGTGCCAGCAAGGGACCAATGTTGGCAGGGCGAGCTGAAGCTTTCTTT.

The V and J genes are TRBV5-1 and TRBJ2-6, with D uncertain. The CDR3 is made up of 16 amino acids. Per germline, CDR1 SGHRS and CDR2 YFSETQ. The ends were cut back, 4 bases at V and 0 bases at J, with 11 bases in the middle. CDR3 sequence reads: CASSLDTNSGANVLTF. CDR3 in DNA: TGCGCCAGCAGCCTCGACACAAACTCTGGGGCCAACGTCCTGACTTTC.

This clone was detected only once. The V call is TRBV19, the J call TRBJ2-4, with D possibly TRBD1 on 6 matching bases. Germline V lookup: CDR1 LNHDA, CDR2 SQIVND (reference sequence). The CDR3 totals 19 residues. V was pared by 6 bases and J by 3 bases, with 27 bases between. CDR3 DNA: TGTGCCAGTAGCGCTACTCCCTACAGGGACCGGCCCTTCAAAAACATTCAGTACTTC. Residues: CASSATPYRDRPFKNIQYF.

This rearrangement joins TRBV5-1 to TRBJ2-1; TRBD2 aligns across 9 bases. The V gene end was trimmed by 2 bases and the J gene end by 8 bases; junction bases not matched to a gene: 2. CDR3 length equals 13 residues. CDR1 and CDR2 from the germline V gene are SGHRS and YFSETQ. The CDR3 nucleotides read TGCGCCAGCAGCTTTAGCGGGAGCTATGAGCAGTTCTTC. Residues: CASSFSGSYEQFF. Filled out from reference TRBV5-1 and TRBJ2-1, the complete variable domain reads KAGVTQTPRYLIKTRGQQVTLSCSPISGHRSVSWYQQTPGQGLQFLFEYFSETQRNKGNFPGRFSGRQFSNSRSEMNVSTLELGDSALYLCASSFSGSYEQFFGPGTRLTVL.

This rearrangement joins TRBV7-9 to TRBJ2-7, with 8 bases identical to TRBD1. Germline V gene data show CDR1 as SEHNR and CDR2 as FQNEAQ (reference sequence). The CDR3 spans 14 residues. V shed 6 bases, J shed 5 bases, and the junction held 9 bases outside the gene matches. The CDR3 bases are TGTGCCAGCAGTTCCGGACAGGGCCGGCACGAGCAGTACGTC. It translates to CASSSGQGRHEQYV.

The chain carries TRBV28 and TRBJ2-5; D possibly corresponds to TRBD2 (6 bases). Per the germline V gene, CDR1 is MDHEN and CDR2 is SYDVKM. The CDR3 totals 13 residues. Trimming pared 2 bases from V and 5 bases from J, leaving 9 bases between. The CDR3, as DNA: TGTGCCAGCAGTTTAGGACTACGCGAGACCCAGTACTTC. It translates to CASSLGLRETQYF.

This chain joins TRBV7-9 and TRBJ2-1; D is uncertain. The germline CDR1 and CDR2 sequences are SEHNR and FQNEAQ (reference sequence). V gave up 1 base and J gave up 4 bases, with 2 bases separating them. The CDR3 is 12 residues long. This CDR3 is CASSLDYNEQFF. Here the CDR3 DNA reads TGTGCCAGCAGCTTAGATTACAATGAGCAGTTCTTC.